Listed here are 30 T cell receptor beta chains from one sample, sequenced in a study of blood T cells in healthy people across ages. A sample-barcoded 5' primer and a J-beta primer mix were used in a second PCR of roughly 7 to 11 cycles. TCRdb called the 5' RACE reads again in MiXCR, with one record for every CDR3 protein. The sample lists about 840,000 distinct CDR3 sequences; 25% to 35% were seen once. These sequences were also reported in another study, on T cells of mothers and their children.

Sequences were obtained from blood. The receptors were gathered from a woman aged 40 to 55 in good health.

This clonotype has at least ten counts. The gene calls are TRBV29-1 and TRBJ1-2; D is ambiguous. This CDR3 region has 13 residues. Germline-derived CDR1 and CDR2 are SQVTM and ANQGSEA. V was shortened by 7 bases and J by 1 base, with 13 bases between the two germline ends. CDR3 bases: TGCAGCGCGCTCATACCTGTTAACTATGGCTACACCTTC. Translated, it gives CSALIPVNYGYTF.

The J gene is TRBJ2-3, the V gene TRBV7-2; D is possibly TRBD2 (6 bases). V lost 4 bases and J 2 bases, leaving 13 bases between the germline ends. The V gene's germline CDR1 is SGHTA and CDR2 FQGNSA. The CDR3 has 15 amino acids. The CDR3 nucleotides read TGTGCCAGCAGCTGGGGCGGGATTACCACAGATACGCAGTATTTT. It translates to CASSWGGITTDTQYF.

The rearrangement uses TRBV15 and TRBJ2-3; D is uncertain. The germline gives CDR1 LNHNV, CDR2 YYDKDF (reference sequence). With 7 bases removed from V and 0 bases from J, the gap between germline ends came to 11 bases. The CDR3 covers 14 residues. In nucleotides, the CDR3 is TGTGCCACCAAGGACCCCGGGAGCACAGATACGCAGTATTTT. The encoded protein is CATKDPGSTDTQYF.

The chain uses TRBV29-1 and TRBJ2-5; D is possibly TRBD1 (5 bases). The tail of the sequence fits TRBJ2-7 better, so the J call may be wrong. CDR3 length equals 13 residues. CDR1 is SQVTM and CDR2 is ANQGSEA in the germline V gene. CDR3 bases: TGCAGCGTTGAAGTAGGGGCGCTAAACGAGCAGTACTTC. Translating it yields CSVEVGALNEQYF.

The V and J genes are TRBV19 and TRBJ2-7, with 7 bases lining up with TRBD1. CDR3 length: 17 residues. Germline loops: CDR1 LNHDA, CDR2 SQIVND (reference sequence). The ends lost 5 bases at V and 0 bases at J; junction bases unmatched: 13. The chain's CDR3 is CASSPRRSGTVSYEQYF. CDR3 in DNA: TGTGCCAGTAGTCCCCGTAGATCCGGGACAGTCTCCTACGAGCAGTACTTC.

V gene TRBV10-3 combines with J gene TRBJ2-5; 15 bases agree with TRBD2. The junction had 5 bases not matched to a gene; V was cut back by 8 bases and J by 1 base. Germline loops: CDR1 ENHRY, CDR2 SYGVKD. CDR3 length: 16 residues. This CDR3 reads CAIGTSGGFLQETQYF. CDR3 coding DNA: TGTGCCATCGGGACTAGCGGGGGGTTTCTCCAAGAGACCCAGTACTTC.

This clonotype was recorded a few times. This chain links TRBV4-1 with TRBJ1-6; 7 bases fit TRBD1. The CDR3 consists of 16 residues. The germline V gene has CDR1 MGHRA and CDR2 YSYEKL. J lost 10 bases, V lost 0 bases, and 9 bases had no gene match. The CDR3 region has the DNA TGCGCCAGCAGCCAAGAGCGTCGGCAGGGGGGATCACCCCTCCACTTT. It encodes CASSQERRQGGSPLHF.

On this clonotype: This sequence may be a read error, since a much larger clone differs from it by one base. The rearrangement links TRBV28 to TRBJ2-3; 7 bases fit TRBD1. CDR3 length: 15 amino acids. Germline V CDR1 and CDR2: MDHEN, SYDVKM. The CDR3 reads CASSLGDSRTVTQYF. CDR3 in DNA: TGTGCCAGCAGTTTGGGGGACAGTCGCACAGTTACGCAGTATTTT. Together with reference TRBV28 and TRBJ2-3, the CDR3 gives the full variable domain: DVKVTQSSRYLVKRTGEKVFLECVQDMDHENMFWYRQDPGLGLRLIYFSYDVKMKEKGDIPEGYSVSREKKERFSLILESASTNQTSMYLCASSLGDSRTVTQYFGPGTRLTVL.

This clonotype appeared a few times. The rearrangement links TRBV24-1 to TRBJ2-1; the match to TRBD1 covers 7 bases. The ends lost 0 bases at V and 3 bases at J; junction bases unmatched: 7. Germline CDR1 and CDR2: KGHDR and SFDVKD. The CDR3 has 17 amino acids. In DNA, the CDR3 is TGTGCCACCAGTGATTTGCCTGGGCAGGGGGACTACAATGAGCAGTTCTTC. The encoded protein is CATSDLPGQGDYNEQFF.

The rearrangement links TRBV9 to TRBJ1-1, with D perhaps matching TRBD1 (5 bases). This CDR3 has 14 amino acids. V dropped 6 bases and J dropped 4 bases, with 16 bases sitting between them. Germline V lookup: CDR1 SGDLS, CDR2 YYNGEE. CDR3 coding DNA: TGTGCCAGCAACTCCTCAACGGGGGGCACTGAAGCTTTCTTT. Translating gives CASNSSTGGTEAFF.

This sequence joins TRBV7-8 and TRBJ1-6; 7 bases line up with TRBD1. CDR3 length equals 14 residues. Germline CDR1 reads SGHVS; CDR2 reads FQNEAQ. The V and J ends lost 2 bases and 9 bases, in that order; junction bases with no gene match: 4. The CDR3 DNA follows: TGTGCCAGCAGCTTACAGGGGGTTGGTTCACCCCTCCACTTT. It translates to CASSLQGVGSPLHF. The variable domain in full, completed from reference TRBV7-8 and TRBJ1-6, reads GAGVSQSPRYKVAKRGQDVALRCDPISGHVSLFWYQQALGQGPEFLTYFQNEAQLDKSGLPSDRFFAERPEGSVSTLKIQRTQQEDSAVYLCASSLQGVGSPLHFGNGTRLTVT.

The chain carries TRBV5-1 and TRBJ2-1; D is perhaps TRBD1 (6 bases). This CDR3 contains 17 residues. Germline CDR1 is SGHRS and CDR2 is YFSETQ. Trimming pared 1 base from V and 4 bases from J, leaving 18 bases between. CDR3 residues: CASSLNPRDMGYNEQFF. CDR3 nucleotides: TGCGCCAGCAGCTTGAACCCCCGGGACATGGGGTACAATGAGCAGTTCTTC.

V and J are TRBV25-1 and TRBJ1-5; TRBD1 aligns across 7 bases. V was pared by 7 bases and J by 0 bases, with 6 bases of the junction left unmatched. Per germline, CDR1 MGHDK and CDR2 SYGVNS. CDR3 length: 15 residues. In DNA, the CDR3 is TGTGCCAGCAAGGGACAGCCCTATAGCAATCAGCCCCAGCATTTT. Protein product: CASKGQPYSNQPQHF.

Points on this clonotype: Since a much larger clone is just one base distant, this may be a read error. The chain links TRBV28 to TRBJ2-7; 8 nucleotides agree with TRBD1. J lost 5 bases, V lost 8 bases, and 17 bases had no gene match. The CDR3 length is 16 residues. Per the germline V gene, CDR1 is MDHEN and CDR2 is SYDVKM. The CDR3 DNA is TGTGCCAGCGGCCCCGCAAGTACAGGGGGAATGGACGAGCAGTACTTC. This codes for CASGPASTGGMDEQYF.

A remark on this clonotype: A much more abundant neighbour one base away suggests this may be a read error. This sequence joins TRBV14 and TRBJ2-7; D is perhaps TRBD2 (5 bases). In germline, CDR1 is SGHDN, CDR2 FVKESK. CDR3 length: 15 residues. Trimming cost V 2 bases and J 7 bases, with 18 bases left between them. The CDR3 DNA sequence: TGTGCCAGCAGCCAAAGTTTTGAGGGTTACAATGAGCAGTACTTC. It specifies CASSQSFEGYNEQYF.

The chain carries TRBV9 and TRBJ1-1, with a tentative D call TRBD1 (6 bases). V shed 2 bases and J shed 1 base, with 12 bases lying between them. Germline V gene lookup returns CDR1 SGDLS and CDR2 YYNGEE. The CDR3 sequence is 15 residues long. CDR3 coding DNA: TGTGCCAGCAGCGTGGGGGGCGGTAGGAACACTGAAGCTTTCTTT. Its protein is CASSVGGGRNTEAFF.

CDR3 in amino acids: CASSPQTGTSTEAFF. CDR3 nucleotide sequence: TGTGCCAGCTCACCTCAGACAGGAACCTCAACTGAAGCTTTCTTT. V is TRBV18 and J is TRBJ1-1; tentative D call: TRBD1 (6 bases). The CDR3 runs to 15 residues. Trimming removed 3 bases at V and 5 bases at J, with 16 bases between. Germline V gene sequence: CDR1 KGHSH, CDR2 LQKENI. Filled out from reference TRBV18 and TRBJ1-1, the complete variable domain reads NAGVMQNPRHLVRRRGQEARLRCSPMKGHSHVYWYRQLPEEGLKFMVYLQKENIIDESGMPKERFSAEFPKEGPSILRIQQVVRGDSAAYFCASSPQTGTSTEAFFGQGTRLTVV.

This clonotype was counted between two and nine times. The chain joins TRBV18 to TRBJ2-7; D ambiguous. The V end lost 6 bases, the J end lost 7 bases, and 16 bases lay between the germline ends. This CDR3 region has 13 residues. Per germline, CDR1 KGHSH and CDR2 LQKENI. The CDR3 region is CASSPMTLLEQYF. The CDR3, as DNA: TGTGCCAGCTCCCCCATGACCCTTTTAGAGCAGTACTTC. Variable domain in full (rest from reference TRBV18 and TRBJ2-7): NAGVMQNPRHLVRRRGQEARLRCSPMKGHSHVYWYRQLPEEGLKFMVYLQKENIIDESGMPKERFSAEFPKEGPSILRIQQVVRGDSAAYFCASSPMTLLEQYFGPGTRLTVT.

The V and J genes are TRBV14 and TRBJ2-1; D is possibly TRBD1 (6 bases). From germline, CDR1 is SGHDN and CDR2 FVKESK. V was pared by 1 base and J by 1 base, with 20 bases between. The CDR3 is 19 residues long. CDR3 loop: CASSQVSRGIQRSYNEQFF. CDR3 coding DNA: TGTGCCAGCAGCCAAGTTAGTAGGGGGATCCAGAGGTCCTACAATGAGCAGTTCTTC.

This clonotype was counted only a few times. A clone one base away is much larger, so this may be a read error. V is TRBV6-6 and J is TRBJ2-5; D perhaps matches TRBD1 (6 bases). The CDR3 is made up of 11 amino acids. CDR1 and CDR2 from the germline V gene are MNHNY and SVGAGI (reference sequence). DNA for the CDR3: TGTGCCAGCAGTTGGACAGAGACCCAGGACTTC. Translation gives CASSWTETQDF.

For this clonotype: This may arise from a read error, as a much more abundant clone is one base away. The chain is built from TRBV29-1 and TRBJ1-2; D is uncertain. Germline CDR1 and CDR2: SQVTM and ANQGSEA. This CDR3 comprises 12 residues. V shed 3 bases and J shed 3 bases, with 8 bases lying between them. This chain's CDR3 is CSVDMEYYGYTF. The CDR3 DNA reads TGCAGCGTTGATATGGAGTACTATGGCTACACCTTC.

Remarks on this clonotype: Being one base from a much bigger clone, this may be a read error. The chain uses TRBV29-1 and TRBJ2-7; the match to TRBD2 covers 14 bases. The length of the CDR3 is 14 residues. The J segment lost 12 bases and the V segment lost 1 base, leaving 8 bases of the junction unmatched. Germline V gene lookup returns CDR1 SQVTM and CDR2 ANQGSEA. This chain's CDR3 is CSVEAGLAGGRAYF. The CDR3 DNA follows: TGCAGCGTTGAAGCCGGACTAGCGGGGGGTAGGGCGTACTTC.

This rearrangement joins TRBV27 to TRBJ1-5; 10 nucleotides align to TRBD1. CDR1 and CDR2 from the germline V gene are MNHEY and SMNVEV (reference sequence). This CDR3 is 14 amino acids long. The ends lost 8 bases at V and 7 bases at J; junction bases unmatched: 8. CDR3 DNA: TGTGCCAGCCAGGGACAGGGGTCATGGCAGCCCCAGCATTTT. Protein: CASQGQGSWQPQHF.

This clonotype was found a few times. The rearrangement uses TRBV7-9 and TRBJ1-1; TRBD1 aligns across 7 bases. The CDR3 has 15 amino acids. V was pared by 1 base and J by 4 bases, with 6 bases of the junction left unmatched. Germline V CDR1 and CDR2: SEHNR, FQNEAQ (reference sequence). This CDR3 reads CASSLVEGAATEAFF. CDR3 DNA: TGTGCCAGCAGCTTAGTCGAGGGGGCGGCCACTGAAGCTTTCTTT.

This chain links TRBV12-3 or TRBV12-4 with TRBJ2-1; 11 bases are shared with TRBD2. The CDR3 consists of 18 residues. V was clipped by 2 bases and J by 0 bases; unmatched bases: 6. CDR3 bases: TGTGCCAGCAGTTTATTTACTAGCGGGGGAAGCTCCTACAATGAGCAGTTCTTC. The encoded protein is CASSLFTSGGSSYNEQFF.

The chain combines TRBV21-1 with TRBJ2-1; TRBD1, the table's D call, was not compared with the DNA. TRBV21-1 is a listed pseudogene. The CDR3 totals 14 residues. CDR3 nucleotide sequence: TGTGCCAGCAGCAAGGGGGGTAAGGAGTATGAGCAGTTCTTC. It translates to CASSKGGKEYEQFF.

The gene calls are TRBV27 and TRBJ2-1; TRBD2 aligns across 9 bases. Germline CDR1 MNHEY, CDR2 SMNVEV (reference sequence). The CDR3 contains 15 residues. Germline trimming cut 3 bases from V and 8 bases from J; bases unmatched to any gene: 8. As DNA, the CDR3 is TGTGCCAGCAGTTTTCGTTATAGCGGGGGTTATGAGCAGTTCTTC. Protein sequence: CASSFRYSGGYEQFF.

The chain links TRBV7-2 to TRBJ1-2; 9 positions match TRBD1. Per the germline V gene, CDR1 is SGHTA and CDR2 is FQGNSA. Losses at the gene ends were 5 bases for V and 8 bases for J; bases not matched to a gene: 12. The CDR3 is 15 amino acids. The CDR3 coding sequence is TGTGCCAGCAGCAAAGGACCGGACAGGGGTATGGGCTACACCTTC. Protein product: CASSKGPDRGMGYTF.

About this clonotype itself: This may be a read error: a much more frequent sequence differs by one nucleotide. This chain links TRBV24-1 with TRBJ1-5; weak D call: TRBD1 (5 bases). Germline V gives CDR1 KGHDR, CDR2 SFDVKD. The CDR3 is 14 amino acids. V shed 7 bases and J shed 5 bases, with 14 bases lying between them. The DNA of the CDR3 is TGTGCCACCAGGGATGGGACGGGGGATCAGCCCCAGCATTTT. Amino acids: CATRDGTGDQPQHF.

This clonotype has a count of ten or more. The chain recombines TRBV12-3 or TRBV12-4 with TRBJ2-4, with D unresolved. This CDR3 has 17 amino acids. The V end was cut by 3 bases, the J end by 0 bases, with 15 bases between. CDR3 protein: CASSLGFAAIAKNIQYF. The DNA for the CDR3 is TGTGCCAGCAGTTTGGGTTTCGCGGCCATAGCCAAAAACATTCAGTACTTC.